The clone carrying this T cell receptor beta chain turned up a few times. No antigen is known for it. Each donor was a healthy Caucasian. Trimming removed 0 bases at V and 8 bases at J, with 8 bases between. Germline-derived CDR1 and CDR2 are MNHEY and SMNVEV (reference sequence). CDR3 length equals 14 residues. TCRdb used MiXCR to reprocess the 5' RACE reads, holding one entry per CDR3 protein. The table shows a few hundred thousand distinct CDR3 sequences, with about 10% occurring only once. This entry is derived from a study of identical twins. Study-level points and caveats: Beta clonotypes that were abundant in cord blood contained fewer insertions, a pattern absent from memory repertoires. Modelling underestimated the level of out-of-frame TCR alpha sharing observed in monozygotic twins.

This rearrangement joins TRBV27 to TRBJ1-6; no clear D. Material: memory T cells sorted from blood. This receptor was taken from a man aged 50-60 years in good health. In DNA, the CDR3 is TGTGCCAGCAGTTTATCCGGGAGGGATTCACCCCTCCACTTT. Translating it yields CASSLSGRDSPLHF.